The 5 T cell receptor beta chains reported below all come from one sample, sequenced in a study of blood T cell repertoires in COVID-19. The assay was immunoSEQ multiplex PCR, and TCRdb's table has in-frame clones only and misses some. The data contain over 200,000 clones, about 90% of them singletons. The sequencing input was peripheral blood. These receptors came from a person aged 18 to 30 with COVID-19, enrolled during active disease.

This sequence joins TRBV6-4 and TRBJ2-3; 8 bases are shared with TRBD2. V was pared by 3 bases and J by 2 bases, with 4 bases of the junction left unmatched. The CDR3 covers 15 residues. Germline V gives CDR1 MRHNA, CDR2 SNTAGT. The CDR3, as DNA: TGTGCCAGCAGTGAAAAGCGGGAGCCCACAGATACGCAGTATTTT. It codes for CASSEKREPTDTQYF.

The chain carries TRBV7-2 and TRBJ2-5; possibly TRBD2 for D (6 bases). The CDR3 runs 14 residues. Germline CDR1 is SGHTA and CDR2 is FQGNSA. The V end lost 3 bases, the J end lost 5 bases, and 13 bases lay between the germline ends. DNA of the CDR3: TGTGCCAGCAGCTTTCGGGTCGGGGGTGAGACCCAGTACTTC. Residues: CASSFRVGGETQYF.

V gene TRBV24-1 combines with J gene TRBJ2-6; D is unclear. The CDR3 spans 15 residues. With 3 bases removed from V and 0 bases from J, the gap between germline ends came to 5 bases. Germline V gives CDR1 KGHDR, CDR2 SFDVKD. CDR3 residues: CATSDTRSGANVLTF. The CDR3 DNA follows: TGTGCCACCAGTGATACGCGCTCTGGGGCCAACGTCCTGACTTTC.

As DNA, the CDR3 is TGTGCCAGCAGCCCCTCCCTGGGAGACTCTGGGGCCAACGTCCTGACTTTC. Its protein product is CASSPSLGDSGANVLTF. The chain employs TRBV9 and TRBJ2-6; possibly TRBD2 for D (5 bases). V was trimmed by 4 bases and J by 0 bases, leaving 14 bases between them. Germline values: CDR1 SGDLS, CDR2 YYNGEE. The CDR3 length is 17 residues.

V gene TRBV19 combines with J gene TRBJ1-1, with 7 bases identical to TRBD1. The CDR3 runs 15 residues. CDR1 is LNHDA, CDR2 SQIVND, per germline (reference sequence). Germline trimming cut 11 bases from V and 2 bases from J; bases unmatched to any gene: 14. CDR3 residues: CAADLGRGSNTEAFF. CDR3 coding DNA: TGTGCCGCCGACCTGGGCAGGGGGTCCAACACTGAAGCTTTCTTT.